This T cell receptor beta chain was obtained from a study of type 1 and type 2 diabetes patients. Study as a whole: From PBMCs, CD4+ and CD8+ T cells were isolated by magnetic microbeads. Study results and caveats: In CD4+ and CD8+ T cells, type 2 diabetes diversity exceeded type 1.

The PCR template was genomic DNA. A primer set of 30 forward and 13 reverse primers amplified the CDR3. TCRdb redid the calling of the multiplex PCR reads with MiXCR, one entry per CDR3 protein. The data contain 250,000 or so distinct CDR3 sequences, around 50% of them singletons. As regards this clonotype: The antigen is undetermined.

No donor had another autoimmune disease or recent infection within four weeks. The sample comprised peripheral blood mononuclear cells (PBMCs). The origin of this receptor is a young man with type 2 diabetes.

CDR3 in DNA: TGTGCCAGCAGTCTACAGGACTATGGCTACACCTTC. It yields the protein CASSLQDYGYTF. This chain links TRBV6-1 with TRBJ1-2; possible D gene TRBD1, 5 bases. Trimming left V 5 bases short and J 3 bases short, with 7 bases between. The germline V gene has CDR1 MNHNS and CDR2 SASEGT. There are 12 residues in the CDR3.